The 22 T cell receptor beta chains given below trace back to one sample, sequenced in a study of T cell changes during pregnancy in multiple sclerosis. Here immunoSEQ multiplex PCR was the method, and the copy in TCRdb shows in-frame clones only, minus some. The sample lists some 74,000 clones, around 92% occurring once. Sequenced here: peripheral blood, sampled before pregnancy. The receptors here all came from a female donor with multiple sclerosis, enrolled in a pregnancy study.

The CDR3 DNA follows: TGTGCCAGCAGCTTATACAGGAACACTGAAGCTTTCTTT. Translating it yields CASSLYRNTEAFF. The chain joins TRBV7-3 to TRBJ1-1; D is unresolved. The CDR3 extends over 13 amino acids. The germline gives CDR1 SGHTA, CDR2 FQGTGA. Trimming took off 2 bases at V and 1 base at J, with 5 bases between the two ends.

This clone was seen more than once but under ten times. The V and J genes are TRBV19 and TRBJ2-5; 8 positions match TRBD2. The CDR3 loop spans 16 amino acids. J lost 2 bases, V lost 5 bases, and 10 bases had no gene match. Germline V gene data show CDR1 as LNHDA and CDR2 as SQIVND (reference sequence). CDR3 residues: CASSPLDGRDQETQYF. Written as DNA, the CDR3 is TGTGCCAGTAGTCCCCTCGACGGGAGGGATCAAGAGACCCAGTACTTC.

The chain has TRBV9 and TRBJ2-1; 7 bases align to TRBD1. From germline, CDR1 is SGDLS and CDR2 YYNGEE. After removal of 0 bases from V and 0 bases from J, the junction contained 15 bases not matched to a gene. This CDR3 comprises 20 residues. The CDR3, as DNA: TGTGCCAGCAGCGTAGGGGTAGGGGGCGTCGAATTGAGCTCCTACAATGAGCAGTTCTTC. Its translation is CASSVGVGGVELSSYNEQFF.

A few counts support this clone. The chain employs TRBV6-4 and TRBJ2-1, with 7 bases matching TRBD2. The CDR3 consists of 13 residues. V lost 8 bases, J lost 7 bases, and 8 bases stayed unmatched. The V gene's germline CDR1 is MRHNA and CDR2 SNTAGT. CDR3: CASGAGAVNEQFF. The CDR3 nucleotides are TGTGCCAGCGGCGCGGGAGCGGTAAATGAGCAGTTCTTC.

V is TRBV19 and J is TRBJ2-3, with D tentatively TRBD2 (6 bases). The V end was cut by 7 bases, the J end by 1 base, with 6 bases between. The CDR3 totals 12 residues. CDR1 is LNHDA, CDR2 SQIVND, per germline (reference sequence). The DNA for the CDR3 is TGTGCCAGTACTAGCGGCACAGATACGCAGTATTTT. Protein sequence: CASTSGTDTQYF. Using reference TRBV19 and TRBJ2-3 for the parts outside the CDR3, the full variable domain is DGGITQSPKYLFRKEGQNVTLSCEQNLNHDAMYWYRQDPGQGLRLIYYSQIVNDFQKGDIAEGYSVSREKKESFPLTVTSAQKNPTAFYLCASTSGTDTQYFGPGTRLTVL.

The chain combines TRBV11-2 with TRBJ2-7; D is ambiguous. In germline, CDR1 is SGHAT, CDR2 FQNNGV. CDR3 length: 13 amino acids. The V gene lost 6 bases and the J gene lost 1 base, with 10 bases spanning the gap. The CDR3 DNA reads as TGTGCCAGCAGATCAGTGAAGTCCTACGAGCAGTACTTC. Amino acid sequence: CASRSVKSYEQYF.

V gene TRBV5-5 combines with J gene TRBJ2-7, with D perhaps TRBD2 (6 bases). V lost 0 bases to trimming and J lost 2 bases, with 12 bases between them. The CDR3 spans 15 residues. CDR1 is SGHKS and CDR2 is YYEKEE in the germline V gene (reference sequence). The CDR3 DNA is TGTGCCAGCAGCTTGGGCGGGACTTCCACCTACGAGCAGTACTTC. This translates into CASSLGGTSTYEQYF.

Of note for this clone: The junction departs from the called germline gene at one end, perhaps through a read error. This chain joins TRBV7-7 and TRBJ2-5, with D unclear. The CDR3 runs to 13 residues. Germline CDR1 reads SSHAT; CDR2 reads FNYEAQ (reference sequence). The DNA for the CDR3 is TGTGCTAGCAGCGACCTAGTTAGCGAGACCCAGTACTTC. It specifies CASSDLVSETQYF.

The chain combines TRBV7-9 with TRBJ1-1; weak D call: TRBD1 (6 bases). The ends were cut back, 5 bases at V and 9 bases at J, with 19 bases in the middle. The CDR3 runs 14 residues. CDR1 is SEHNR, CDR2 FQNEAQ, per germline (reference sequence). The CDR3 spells CASSPKGETQKAFF. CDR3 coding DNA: TGTGCCAGCAGCCCGAAGGGGGAGACCCAAAAAGCTTTCTTT.

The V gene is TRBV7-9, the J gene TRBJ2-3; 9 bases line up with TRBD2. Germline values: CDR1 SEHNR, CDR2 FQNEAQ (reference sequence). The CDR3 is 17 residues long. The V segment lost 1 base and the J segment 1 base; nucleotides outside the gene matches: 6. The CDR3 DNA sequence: TGTGCCAGCAGCTTAGATCGGGCGGGAGGGCGCACAGATACGCAGTATTTT. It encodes CASSLDRAGGRTDTQYF.

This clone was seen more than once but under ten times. In nucleotides, the CDR3 is TGTGCCAGCAGTGAAGTGGGGGCTGGGAGCACCGGGGAGCTGTTTTTT. As protein: CASSEVGAGSTGELFF. This chain links TRBV2 with TRBJ2-2, with D tentatively TRBD1 (6 bases). Between the trimmed V and J ends, which lost 1 base and 4 bases, there was a span of 13 bases. Germline loops: CDR1 SNHLY, CDR2 FYNNEI. This CDR3 region has 16 residues.

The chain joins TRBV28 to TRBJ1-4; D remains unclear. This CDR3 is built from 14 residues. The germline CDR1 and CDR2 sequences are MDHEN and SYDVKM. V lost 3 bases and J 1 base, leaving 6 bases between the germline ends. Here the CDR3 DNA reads TGTGCCAGCAGTTTTTCCAGAACTAATGAAAAACTGTTTTTT. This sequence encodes CASSFSRTNEKLFF.

CDR3 sequence reads: CASGRQEGFEQYF. The CDR3 region has the DNA TGTGCCAGCGGGAGGCAGGAGGGGTTCGAGCAGTACTTC. The gene calls are TRBV6-5 and TRBJ2-7; tentatively, D is TRBD2 (6 bases). This CDR3 region has 13 residues. Per the germline V gene, CDR1 is MNHEY and CDR2 is SVGAGI. V was trimmed by 8 bases and J by 6 bases, leaving 17 bases between them.

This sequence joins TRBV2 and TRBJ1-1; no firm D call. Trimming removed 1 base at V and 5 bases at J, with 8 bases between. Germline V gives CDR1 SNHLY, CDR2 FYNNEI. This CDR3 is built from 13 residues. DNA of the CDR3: TGTGCCAGCAGTGAAGTCCCCAGAACTGAAGCTTTCTTT. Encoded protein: CASSEVPRTEAFF.

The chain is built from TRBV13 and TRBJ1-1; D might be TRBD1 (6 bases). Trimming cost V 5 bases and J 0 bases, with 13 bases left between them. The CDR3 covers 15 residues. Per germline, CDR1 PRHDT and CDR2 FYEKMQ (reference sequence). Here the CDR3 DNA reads TGTGCCAGCAGCGGAGACCAGGGGTTGAACACTGAAGCTTTCTTT. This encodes CASSGDQGLNTEAFF.

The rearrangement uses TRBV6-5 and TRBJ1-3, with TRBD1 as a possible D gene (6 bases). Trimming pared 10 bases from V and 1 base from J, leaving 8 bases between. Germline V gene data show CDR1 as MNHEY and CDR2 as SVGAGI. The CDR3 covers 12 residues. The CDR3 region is CATGESGNTIYF. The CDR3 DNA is TGTGCCACAGGGGAGTCTGGAAACACCATATATTTT.

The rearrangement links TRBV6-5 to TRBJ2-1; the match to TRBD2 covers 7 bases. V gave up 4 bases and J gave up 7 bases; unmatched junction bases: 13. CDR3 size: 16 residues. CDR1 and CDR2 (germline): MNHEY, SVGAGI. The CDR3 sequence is CASSLRVTGGRNEQFF. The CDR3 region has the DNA TGTGCCAGCAGTTTAAGGGTAACGGGAGGAAGGAATGAGCAGTTCTTC.

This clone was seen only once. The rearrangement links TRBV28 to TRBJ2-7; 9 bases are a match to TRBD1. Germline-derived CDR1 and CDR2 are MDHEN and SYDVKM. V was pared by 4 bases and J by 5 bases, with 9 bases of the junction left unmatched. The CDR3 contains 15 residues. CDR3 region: CASSSGQGRSHEQYF. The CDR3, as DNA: TGTGCCAGCAGTTCGGGACAGGGTCGGAGCCACGAGCAGTACTTC.

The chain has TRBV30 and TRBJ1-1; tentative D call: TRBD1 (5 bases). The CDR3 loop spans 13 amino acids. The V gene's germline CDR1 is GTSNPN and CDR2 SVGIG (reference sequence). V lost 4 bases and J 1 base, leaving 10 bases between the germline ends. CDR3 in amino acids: CAWTQGGNTEAFF. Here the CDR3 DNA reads TGTGCCTGGACTCAGGGCGGGAACACTGAAGCTTTCTTT.

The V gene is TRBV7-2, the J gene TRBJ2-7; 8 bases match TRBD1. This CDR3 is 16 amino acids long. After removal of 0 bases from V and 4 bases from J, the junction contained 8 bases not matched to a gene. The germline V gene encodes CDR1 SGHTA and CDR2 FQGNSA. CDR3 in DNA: TGTGCCAGCAGCTTAGCTTGGGACAGGAGAGCTTACGAGCAGTACTTC. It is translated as CASSLAWDRRAYEQYF.

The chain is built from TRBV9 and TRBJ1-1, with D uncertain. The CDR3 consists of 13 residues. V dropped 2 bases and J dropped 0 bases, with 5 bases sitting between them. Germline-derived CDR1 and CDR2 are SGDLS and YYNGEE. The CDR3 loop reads CASSVLLNTEAFF. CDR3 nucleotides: TGTGCCAGCAGCGTCCTGTTGAACACTGAAGCTTTCTTT.

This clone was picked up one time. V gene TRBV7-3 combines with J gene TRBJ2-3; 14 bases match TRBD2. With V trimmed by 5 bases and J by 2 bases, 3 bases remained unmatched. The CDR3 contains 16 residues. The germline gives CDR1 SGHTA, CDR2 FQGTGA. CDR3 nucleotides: TGTGCCAGCAGCCCGGGACTAGCGGGAGCCACAGATACGCAGTATTTT. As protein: CASSPGLAGATDTQYF.